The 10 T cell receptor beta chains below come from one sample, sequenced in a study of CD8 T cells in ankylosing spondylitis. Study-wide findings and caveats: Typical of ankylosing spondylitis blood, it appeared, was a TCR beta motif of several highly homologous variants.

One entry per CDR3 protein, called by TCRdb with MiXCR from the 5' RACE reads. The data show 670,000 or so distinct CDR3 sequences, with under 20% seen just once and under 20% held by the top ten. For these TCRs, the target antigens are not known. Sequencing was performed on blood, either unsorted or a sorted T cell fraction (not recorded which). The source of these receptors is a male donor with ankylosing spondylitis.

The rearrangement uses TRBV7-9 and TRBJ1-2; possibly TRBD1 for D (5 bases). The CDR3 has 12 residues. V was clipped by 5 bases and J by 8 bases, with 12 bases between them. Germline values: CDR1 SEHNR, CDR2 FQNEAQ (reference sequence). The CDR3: CASSLGTMGYTF. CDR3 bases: TGTGCCAGCAGCCTCGGGACCATGGGCTACACCTTC.

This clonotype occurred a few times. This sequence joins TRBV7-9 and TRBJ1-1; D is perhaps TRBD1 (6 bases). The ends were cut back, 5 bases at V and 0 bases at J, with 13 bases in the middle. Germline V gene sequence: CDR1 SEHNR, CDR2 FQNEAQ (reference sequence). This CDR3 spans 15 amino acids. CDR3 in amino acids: CASSTLQGMNTEAFF. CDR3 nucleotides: TGTGCCAGCAGCACCCTCCAGGGGATGAACACTGAAGCTTTCTTT.

CDR3 amino acids: CASSWTETQYF. Here the CDR3 DNA reads TGTGCCAGCAGCTGGACAGAGACCCAGTACTTC. The gene calls are TRBV7-2 and TRBJ2-5; D is undetermined. CDR1 is SGHTA, CDR2 FQGNSA, per germline. The CDR3 has 11 amino acids. Trimming removed 4 bases from V and 4 bases from J, with 4 bases in between.

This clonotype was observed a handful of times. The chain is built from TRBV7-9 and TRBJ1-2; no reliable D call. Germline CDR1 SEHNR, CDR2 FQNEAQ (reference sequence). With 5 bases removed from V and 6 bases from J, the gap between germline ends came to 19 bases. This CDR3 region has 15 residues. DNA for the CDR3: TGTGCCAGCAGCCAAGCGGACGGCAGTACGGATGGCTACACCTTC. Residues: CASSQADGSTDGYTF.

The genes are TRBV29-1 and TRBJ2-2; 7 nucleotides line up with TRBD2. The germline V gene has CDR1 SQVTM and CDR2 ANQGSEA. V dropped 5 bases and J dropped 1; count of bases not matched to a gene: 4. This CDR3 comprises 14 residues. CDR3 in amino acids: CSVRGVVNTGELFF. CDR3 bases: TGCAGCGTTCGGGGGGTAGTGAACACCGGGGAGCTGTTTTTT.

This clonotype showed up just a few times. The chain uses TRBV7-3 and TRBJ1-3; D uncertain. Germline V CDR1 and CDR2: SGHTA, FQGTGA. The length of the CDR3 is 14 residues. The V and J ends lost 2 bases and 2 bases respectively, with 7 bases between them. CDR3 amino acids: CASSLGRAGNTIYF. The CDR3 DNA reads TGTGCCAGCAGCTTAGGGCGCGCTGGAAACACCATATATTTT. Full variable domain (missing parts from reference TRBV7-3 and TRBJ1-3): GAGVSQTPSNKVTEKGKYVELRCDPISGHTALYWYRQSLGQGPEFLIYFQGTGAADDSGLPNDRFFAVRPEGSVSTLKIQRTERGDSAVYLCASSLGRAGNTIYFGEGSWLTVV.

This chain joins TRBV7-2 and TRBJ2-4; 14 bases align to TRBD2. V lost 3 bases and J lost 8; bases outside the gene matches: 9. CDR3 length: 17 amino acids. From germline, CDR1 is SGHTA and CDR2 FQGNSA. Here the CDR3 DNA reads TGTGCCAGCAGCTTTCCGGGACTAGCGGGAGAGGAAGACATTCAGTACTTC. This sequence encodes CASSFPGLAGEEDIQYF.

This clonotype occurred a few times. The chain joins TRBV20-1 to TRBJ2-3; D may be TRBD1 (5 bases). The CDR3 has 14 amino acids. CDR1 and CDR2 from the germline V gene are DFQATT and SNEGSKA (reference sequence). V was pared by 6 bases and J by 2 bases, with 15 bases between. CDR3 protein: CSAQGGPNTDTQYF. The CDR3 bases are TGCAGTGCCCAGGGCGGACCTAACACAGATACGCAGTATTTT.

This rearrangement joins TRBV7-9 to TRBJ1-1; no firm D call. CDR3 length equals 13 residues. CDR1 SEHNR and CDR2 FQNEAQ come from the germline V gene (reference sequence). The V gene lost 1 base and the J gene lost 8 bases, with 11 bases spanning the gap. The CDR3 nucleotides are TGTGCCAGCAGCTTAGGAGGTCCTCGCGAAGCTTTCTTT. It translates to CASSLGGPREAFF.

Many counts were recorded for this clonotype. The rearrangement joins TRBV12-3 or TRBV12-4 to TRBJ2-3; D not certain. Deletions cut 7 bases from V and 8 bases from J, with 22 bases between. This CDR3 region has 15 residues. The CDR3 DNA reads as TGTGCCAGCAAGGGAATGGACCAAGGGTTAGGTACGCAGTATTTT. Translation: CASKGMDQGLGTQYF.